This T cell receptor (beta chain) was recorded in a study of OX40 agonist ivuxolimab in advanced cancers. Study as a whole: Intravenous ivuxolimab at 0.01 to 10 mg/kg was given to patients every 2 weeks. Points from the study as a whole: No determination was made of the antigen specificity of the expanded peripheral T cells. At doses 0.1 to 3.0 mg/kg, CD4+ and CD8+ clones expanded.

Measured with immunoSEQ multiplex PCR; TCRdb has only the in-frame clones, and not every one. Among some 77,000 clones listed, 87% were seen once. V shed 1 base and J shed 0 bases, with 7 bases lying between them. CDR3 length: 14 amino acids. Per the germline V gene, CDR1 is SGHTA and CDR2 is FQGNSA. Collection of blood occurred at baseline, at cycle 4 day 1, and at cycle 7 day 1. The count of this clone is one. The target antigen is unknown. The chain joins TRBV7-2 to TRBJ2-7, with unresolved D. The sequence was collected from an adult with an advanced solid tumor such as melanoma, head and neck, liver or kidney cancer. Sequencing was performed on CD4+ or CD8+ T cells sorted from blood, taken in a trial of the OX40 agonist ivuxolimab. CDR3: CASSLEQSSYEQYF. As DNA, the CDR3 is TGTGCCAGCAGCTTAGAACAGAGCTCCTACGAGCAGTACTTC.